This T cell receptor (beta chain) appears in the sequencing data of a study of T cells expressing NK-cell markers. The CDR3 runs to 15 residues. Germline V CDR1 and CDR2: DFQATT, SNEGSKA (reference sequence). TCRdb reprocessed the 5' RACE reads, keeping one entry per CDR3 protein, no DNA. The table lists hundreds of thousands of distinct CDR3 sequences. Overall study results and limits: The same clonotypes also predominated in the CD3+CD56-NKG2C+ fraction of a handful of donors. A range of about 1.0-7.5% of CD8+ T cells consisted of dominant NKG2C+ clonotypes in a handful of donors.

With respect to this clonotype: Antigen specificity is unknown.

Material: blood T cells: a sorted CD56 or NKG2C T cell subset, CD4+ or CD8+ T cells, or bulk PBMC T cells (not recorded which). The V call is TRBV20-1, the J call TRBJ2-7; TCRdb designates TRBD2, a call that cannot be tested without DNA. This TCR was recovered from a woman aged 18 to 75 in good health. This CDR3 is CSAHTSGRDSYEQYF.